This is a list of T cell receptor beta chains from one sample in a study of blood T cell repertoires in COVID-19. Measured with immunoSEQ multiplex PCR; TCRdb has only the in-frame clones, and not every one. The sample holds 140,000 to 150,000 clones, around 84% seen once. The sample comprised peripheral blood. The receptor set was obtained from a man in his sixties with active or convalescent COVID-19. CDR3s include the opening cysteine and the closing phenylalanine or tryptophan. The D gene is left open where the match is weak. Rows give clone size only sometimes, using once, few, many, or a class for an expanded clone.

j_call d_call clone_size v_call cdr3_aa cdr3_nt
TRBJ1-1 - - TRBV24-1 CATSERGNTEAFF TGTGCCACCAGTGAACGGGGGAACACTGAAGCTTTCTTT
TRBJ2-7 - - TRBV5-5 CASSLRGSYEQYF TGTGCCAGCAGCTTAAGAGGGAGCTACGAGCAGTACTTC
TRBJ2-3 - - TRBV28 CASPPDRQAGTDTQYF TGTGCCAGCCCGCCCGATCGACAGGCCGGCACAGATACGCAGTATTTT
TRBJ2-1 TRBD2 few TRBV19 CASSIPPFAGVGEQFF TGTGCCAGTAGTATACCCCCCTTTGCGGGAGTTGGTGAGCAGTTCTTC
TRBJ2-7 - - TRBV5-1 CASSFGGASYEQYF TGCGCCAGCAGCTTTGGCGGGGCCTCCTACGAGCAGTACTTC
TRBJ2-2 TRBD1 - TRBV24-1 CATSGPGQGRTGELFF TGTGCCACCAGTGGCCCGGGACAGGGCCGCACCGGGGAGCTGTTTTTT
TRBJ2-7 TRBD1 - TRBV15 CATSRVGQGIGEQYF TGTGCCACCAGCAGGGTCGGACAGGGTATAGGCGAGCAGTACTTC
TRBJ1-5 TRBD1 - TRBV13 CASSLGVGTENQPQHF TGTGCCAGCAGCTTAGGCGTCGGGACAGAAAATCAGCCCCAGCATTTT
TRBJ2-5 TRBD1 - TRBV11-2 CASSSWAGARGQVQGTQYF TGTGCCAGCAGCTCTTGGGCAGGGGCAAGGGGGCAGGTCCAAGGGACCCAGTACTTC
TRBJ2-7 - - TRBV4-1 CASSQEPPPRGIYEQYF TGCGCCAGCAGCCAAGAACCCCCCCCAAGGGGGATCTACGAGCAGTACTTC
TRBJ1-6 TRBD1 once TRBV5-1 CASSLSGGSPLHF TGCGCCAGCAGCTTGTCAGGGGGCTCACCCCTCCACTTT
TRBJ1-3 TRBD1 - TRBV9 CASSVQSTGGSTTIYF TGTGCCAGCAGCGTTCAATCGACAGGGGGATCGACCACCATATATTTT
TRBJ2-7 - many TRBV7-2 CASSLASGDEQYF TGTGCCAGCAGCTTAGCTAGCGGAGACGAGCAGTACTTC
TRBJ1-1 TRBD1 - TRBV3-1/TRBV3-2 CASSLTGIEAFF TGTGCCAGCAGCCTGACAGGGATAGAAGCTTTCTTT
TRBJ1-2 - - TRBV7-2 CASSLAPREIYGYTF TGTGCCAGCAGCTTAGCGCCTCGGGAGATCTATGGCTACACCTTC
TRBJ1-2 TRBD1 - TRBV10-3 CAISEAGTGGDGYTF TGTGCCATCAGTGAGGCCGGGACAGGGGGAGATGGCTACACCTTC